The T cell receptor beta chain described here comes from a study of blood T cell repertoires in COVID-19 (dated by TCRdb to the early 2020s). About the study as a whole: Collaborator samples came from the United States, Italy and Spain and covered acute and convalescent phases of COVID-19. The material from the prospective study consisted of cDNA or gDNA derived from T cells, B-cell-depleted T cells, or PBMCs. The dataset comprised deeply sampled blood TCRbeta repertoires from subjects exposed to, actively infected with, or recovered from COVID-19. A freely available public database, intended as a resource for researchers studying the immune response to SARS-CoV-2, is where the repertoires were released. The samples were drawn from two sources: the first 160 participants of the ongoing ImmuneRACE study, and 1,000 to 1,500 subjects contributed by 6 global collaborators. The sample metadata nearly always contained a de-identified subject ID, COVID-19 status, age in years and sex. Where available, HLA class I and class II types were taken from metadata supplied by the sample provider and were not determined by assay-based typing.

Per the germline V gene, MDHEN is the CDR1 and SYDVKM is the CDR2. The CDR3 sequence holds 17 residues, the cysteine and phenylalanine included. Of the read, only the CDR3 DNA is kept; its 51 bases are in frame from base 1. Cut back by 2 bases and 3 bases, the V and J ends lie 17 bases apart. The investigation overall reported the following: Clinical and demographic metadata were provided uncurated, with the amount varying by source and participant.

On this clone itself: What antigen it recognizes has not been identified. Base-call qualities are not available, and no considerably larger clone is one nucleotide away.

The immunoSEQ Assay, a bias-controlled multiplex PCR, was used to amplify TCRbeta CDR3 regions from genomic DNA. As for how the authors treated the data: The number of nucleated cells in each sample was estimated from the amplification of reference gene primers within the assay. Sequence reads were collapsed and filtered to measure the absolute abundance of every unique TCRbeta CDR3 rearrangement. For each sample, productive Simpson clonality was calculated by taking the square root of Simpson's diversity index across productive rearrangements. TCRdb holds this immuneACCESS table with in-frame rearrangements only. Some clones are missing; in checked studies, unresolved V genes explain under half, and the rest has no known cause. V and J calls plus clone size are reproduced from that table; the DNA served to infer D and trimming. Across this sample there are around 100,000 clones, with 90% seen only once. The ten most abundant clones make up about 5.5% of the sample.

Collaborating institutions collected whole blood in K2EDTA tubes following their own protocols. For TCRbeta analysis, collaborator samples were shipped as frozen whole blood, as isolated PBMCs, or as DNA extracted from either sample type. Sequenced: peripheral blood. This chain joins TRBV28 to TRBJ1-5; possibly the D gene is TRBD1, per 6 matching bases. This TCR came from a man aged 50 to 60 with acute or convalescent COVID-19. The DNA is TGTGCCAGCAGTTTAGCTGGGGGGGCTGGGGACAATCAGCCCCAGCATTTT. The encoded protein is CASSLAGGAGDNQPQHF.